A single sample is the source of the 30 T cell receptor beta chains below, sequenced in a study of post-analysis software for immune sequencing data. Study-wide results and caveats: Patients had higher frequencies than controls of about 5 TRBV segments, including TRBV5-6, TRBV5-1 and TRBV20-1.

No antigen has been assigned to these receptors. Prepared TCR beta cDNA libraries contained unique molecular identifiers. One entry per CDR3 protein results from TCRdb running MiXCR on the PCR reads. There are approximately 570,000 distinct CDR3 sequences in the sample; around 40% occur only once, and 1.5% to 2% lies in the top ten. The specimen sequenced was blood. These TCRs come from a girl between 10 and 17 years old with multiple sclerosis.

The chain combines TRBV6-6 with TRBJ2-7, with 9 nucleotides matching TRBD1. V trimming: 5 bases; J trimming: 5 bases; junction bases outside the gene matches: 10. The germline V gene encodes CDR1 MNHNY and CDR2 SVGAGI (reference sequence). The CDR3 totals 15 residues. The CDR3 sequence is CASSMSGQGSNEQYF. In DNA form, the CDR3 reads TGTGCCAGCAGTATGTCGGGACAGGGATCAAACGAGCAGTACTTC.

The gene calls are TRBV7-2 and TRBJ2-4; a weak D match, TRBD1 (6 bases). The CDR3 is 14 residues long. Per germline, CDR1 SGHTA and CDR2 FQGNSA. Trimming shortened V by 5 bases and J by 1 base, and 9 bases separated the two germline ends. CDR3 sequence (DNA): TGTGCCAGCAGCGGAGACAGGGCCAAAAACATTCAGTACTTC. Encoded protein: CASSGDRAKNIQYF. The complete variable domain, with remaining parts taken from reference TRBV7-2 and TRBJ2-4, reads GAGVSQSPSNKVTEKGKDVELRCDPISGHTALYWYRQSLGQGLEFLIYFQGNSAPDKSGLPSDRFSAERTGGSVSTLTIQRTQQEDSAVYLCASSGDRAKNIQYFGAGTRLSVL.

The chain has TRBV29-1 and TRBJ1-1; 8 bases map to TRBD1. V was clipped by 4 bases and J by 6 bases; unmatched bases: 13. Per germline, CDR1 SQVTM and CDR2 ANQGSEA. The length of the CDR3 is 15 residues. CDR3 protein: CSVAGTDRGWSEAFF. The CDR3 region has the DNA TGCAGCGTTGCTGGGACAGACAGGGGTTGGTCTGAAGCTTTCTTT. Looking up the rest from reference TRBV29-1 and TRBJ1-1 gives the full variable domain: SAVISQKPSRDICQRGTSLTIQCQVDSQVTMMFWYRQQPGQSLTLIATANQGSEATYESGFVIDKFPISRPNLTFSTLTVSNMSPEDSSIYLCSVAGTDRGWSEAFFGQGTRLTVV.

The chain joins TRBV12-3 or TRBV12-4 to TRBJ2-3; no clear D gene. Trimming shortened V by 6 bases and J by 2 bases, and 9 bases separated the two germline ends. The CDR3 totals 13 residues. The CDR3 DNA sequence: TGTGCCAGCAGATTGGACCACACAGATACGCAGTATTTT. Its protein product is CASRLDHTDTQYF.

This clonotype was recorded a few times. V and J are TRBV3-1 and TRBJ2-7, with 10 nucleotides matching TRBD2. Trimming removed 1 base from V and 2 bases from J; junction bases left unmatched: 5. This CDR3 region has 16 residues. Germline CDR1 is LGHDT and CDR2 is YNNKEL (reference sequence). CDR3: CASSQASGSPPYEQYF. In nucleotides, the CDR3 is TGTGCCAGCAGCCAAGCTAGCGGGAGCCCACCCTACGAGCAGTACTTC.

The CDR3 loop is CASGFTSGTYEQYF. The DNA for the CDR3 is TGTGCCAGCGGGTTCACTAGCGGAACCTACGAGCAGTACTTC. This sequence joins TRBV7-8 and TRBJ2-7; 8 bases align to TRBD2. The germline gives CDR1 SGHVS, CDR2 FQNEAQ. The CDR3 sequence is 14 residues long. After removal of 8 bases from V and 2 bases from J, the junction contained 8 bases not matched to a gene.

CDR3 nucleotides: TGTGCCAGCAGTCCGGGACAGCGAAATGAAAAACTGTTTTTT. Translated, it gives CASSPGQRNEKLFF. The V and J genes are TRBV12-3 or TRBV12-4 and TRBJ1-4, with TRBD1 identical over 7 bases. The CDR3 has 14 amino acids. The V and J ends lost 5 bases and 5 bases, in that order; junction bases with no gene match: 5.

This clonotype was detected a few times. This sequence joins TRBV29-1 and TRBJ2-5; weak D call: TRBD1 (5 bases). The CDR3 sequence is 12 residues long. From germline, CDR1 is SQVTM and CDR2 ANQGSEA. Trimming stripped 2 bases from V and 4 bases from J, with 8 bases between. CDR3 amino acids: CSVEQGGETQYF. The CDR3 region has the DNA TGCAGCGTTGAACAGGGTGGAGAGACCCAGTACTTC.

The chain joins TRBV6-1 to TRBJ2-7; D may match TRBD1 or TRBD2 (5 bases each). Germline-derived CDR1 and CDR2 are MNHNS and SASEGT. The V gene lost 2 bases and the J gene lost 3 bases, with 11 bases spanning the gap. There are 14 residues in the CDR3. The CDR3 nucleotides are TGTGCCAGCAGTGAAACCGGGGACCGCTACGAGCAGTACTTC. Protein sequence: CASSETGDRYEQYF.

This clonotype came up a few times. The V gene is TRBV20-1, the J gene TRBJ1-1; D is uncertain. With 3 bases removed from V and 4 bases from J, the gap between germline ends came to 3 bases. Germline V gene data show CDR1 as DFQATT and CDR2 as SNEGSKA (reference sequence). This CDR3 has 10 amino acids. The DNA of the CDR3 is TGCAGTGCTAGTACCACTGAAGCTTTCTTT. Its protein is CSASTTEAFF.

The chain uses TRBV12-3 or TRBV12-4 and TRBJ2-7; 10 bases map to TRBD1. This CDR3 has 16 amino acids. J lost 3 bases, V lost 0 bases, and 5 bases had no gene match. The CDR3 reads CASSLAYGTGVYEQYF. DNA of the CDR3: TGTGCCAGCAGTTTAGCGTATGGGACAGGGGTCTACGAGCAGTACTTC.

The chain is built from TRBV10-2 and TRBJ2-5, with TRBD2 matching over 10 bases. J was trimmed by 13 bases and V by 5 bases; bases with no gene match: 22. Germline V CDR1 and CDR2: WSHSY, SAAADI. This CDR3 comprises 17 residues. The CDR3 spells CASSSPDSSGSLDERYF. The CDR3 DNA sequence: TGCGCCAGCAGTTCTCCCGATTCTAGCGGGAGTTTAGACGAGCGGTACTTC.

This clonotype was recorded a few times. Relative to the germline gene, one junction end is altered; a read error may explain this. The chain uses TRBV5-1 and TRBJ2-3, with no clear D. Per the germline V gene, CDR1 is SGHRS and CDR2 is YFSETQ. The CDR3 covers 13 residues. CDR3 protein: CASSSSPTDAQYF. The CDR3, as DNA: TGCGCCAGCAGCTCCAGCCCCACAGATGCGCAGTATTTT.

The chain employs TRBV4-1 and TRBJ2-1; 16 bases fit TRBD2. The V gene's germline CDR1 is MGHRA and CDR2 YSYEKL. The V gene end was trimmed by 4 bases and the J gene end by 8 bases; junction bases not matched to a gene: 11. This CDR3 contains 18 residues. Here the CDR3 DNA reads TGCGCCAGCAGCCCTGCCGGGACTAGCGGGGGGGCAATCGATGAGCAGTTCTTC. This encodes CASSPAGTSGGAIDEQFF.

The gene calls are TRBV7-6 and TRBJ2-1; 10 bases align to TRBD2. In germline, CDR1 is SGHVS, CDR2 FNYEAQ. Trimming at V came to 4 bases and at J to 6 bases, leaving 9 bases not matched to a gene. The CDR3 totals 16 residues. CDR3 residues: CASSYTSGRASNEQFF. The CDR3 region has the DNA TGTGCCAGCAGCTATACGAGCGGGAGGGCATCCAATGAGCAGTTCTTC.

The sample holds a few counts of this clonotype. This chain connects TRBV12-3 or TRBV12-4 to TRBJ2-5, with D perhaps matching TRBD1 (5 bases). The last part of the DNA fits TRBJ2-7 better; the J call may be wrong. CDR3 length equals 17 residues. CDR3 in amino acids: CASSLGSKGQDAYEQYF. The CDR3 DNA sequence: TGTGCCAGCAGTTTAGGAAGTAAGGGGCAGGATGCCTACGAGCAGTACTTC.

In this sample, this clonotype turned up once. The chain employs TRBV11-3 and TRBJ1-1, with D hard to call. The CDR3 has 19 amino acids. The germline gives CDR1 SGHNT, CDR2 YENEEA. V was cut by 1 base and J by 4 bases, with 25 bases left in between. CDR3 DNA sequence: TGTGCCAGCAGCTTAGGGAGTTTTAGACAAGGGAAGCTTGGCACTGAAGCTTTCTTT. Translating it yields CASSLGSFRQGKLGTEAFF. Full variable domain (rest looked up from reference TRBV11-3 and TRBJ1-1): EAGVVQSPRYKIIEKKQPVAFWCNPISGHNTLYWYLQNLGQGPELLIRYENEEAVDDSQLPKDRFSAERLKGVDSTLKIQPAELGDSAVYLCASSLGSFRQGKLGTEAFFGQGTRLTVV.

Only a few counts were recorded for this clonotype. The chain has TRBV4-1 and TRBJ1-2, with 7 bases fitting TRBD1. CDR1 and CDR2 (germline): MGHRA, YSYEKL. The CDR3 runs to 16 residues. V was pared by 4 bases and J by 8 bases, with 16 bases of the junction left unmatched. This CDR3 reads CASSPGELDRVGGYTF. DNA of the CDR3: TGCGCCAGCAGCCCCGGGGAGCTCGACAGGGTAGGAGGCTACACCTTC.

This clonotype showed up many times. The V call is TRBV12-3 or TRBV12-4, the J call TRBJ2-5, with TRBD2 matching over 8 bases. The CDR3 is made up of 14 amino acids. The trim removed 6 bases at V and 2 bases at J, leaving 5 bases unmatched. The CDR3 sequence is CASSSGLDQETQYF. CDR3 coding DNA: TGTGCCAGCAGCTCGGGACTAGATCAAGAGACCCAGTACTTC.

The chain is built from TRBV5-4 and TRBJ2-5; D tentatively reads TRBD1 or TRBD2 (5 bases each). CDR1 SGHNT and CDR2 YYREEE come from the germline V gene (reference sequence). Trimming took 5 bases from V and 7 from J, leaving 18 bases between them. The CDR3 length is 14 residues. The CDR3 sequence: CASRSPVGERTQYF. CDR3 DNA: TGTGCCAGCAGATCCCCGGTGGGGGAGAGGACCCAGTACTTC.

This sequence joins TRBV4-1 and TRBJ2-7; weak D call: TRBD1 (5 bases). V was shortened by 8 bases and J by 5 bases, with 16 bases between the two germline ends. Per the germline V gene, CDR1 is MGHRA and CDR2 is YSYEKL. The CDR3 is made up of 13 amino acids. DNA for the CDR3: TGCGCCAGCGGGCGTCCCCTAGGGGACGAGCAGTACTTC. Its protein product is CASGRPLGDEQYF.

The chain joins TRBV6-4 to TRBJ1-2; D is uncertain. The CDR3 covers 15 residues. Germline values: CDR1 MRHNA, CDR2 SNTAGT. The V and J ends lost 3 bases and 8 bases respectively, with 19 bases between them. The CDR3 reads CASSETADRLGGYTF. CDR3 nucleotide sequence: TGTGCCAGCAGTGAAACGGCGGATCGGCTTGGGGGCTACACCTTC.

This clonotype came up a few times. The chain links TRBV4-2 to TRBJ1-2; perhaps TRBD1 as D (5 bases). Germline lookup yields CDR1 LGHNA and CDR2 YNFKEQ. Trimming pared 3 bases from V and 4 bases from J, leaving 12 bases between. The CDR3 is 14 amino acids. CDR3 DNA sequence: TGTGCCAGCAGCCAGGGAACAGGCAGCTATGGCTACACCTTC. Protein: CASSQGTGSYGYTF.

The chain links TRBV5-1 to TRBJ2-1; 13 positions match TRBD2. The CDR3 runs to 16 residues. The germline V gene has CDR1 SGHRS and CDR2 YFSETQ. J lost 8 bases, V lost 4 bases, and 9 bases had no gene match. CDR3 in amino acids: CASSAILAGGRDEQFF. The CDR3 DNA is TGCGCCAGCAGCGCTATACTAGCGGGGGGGCGAGATGAGCAGTTCTTC.

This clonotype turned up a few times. The CDR3 DNA is TGTGCCAGCAGCTTGGATCAGAAAAACATTCAGTACTTC. Its translation is CASSLDQKNIQYF. The J gene is TRBJ2-4, the V gene TRBV7-2; the D is unclear. The length of the CDR3 is 13 residues. Germline V gives CDR1 SGHTA, CDR2 FQGNSA. The V end was cut by 3 bases, the J end by 4 bases, with 7 bases between. The variable domain in full, with the rest retrieved from reference TRBV7-2 and TRBJ2-4, is GAGVSQSPSNKVTEKGKDVELRCDPISGHTALYWYRQSLGQGLEFLIYFQGNSAPDKSGLPSDRFSAERTGGSVSTLTIQRTQQEDSAVYLCASSLDQKNIQYFGAGTRLSVL.

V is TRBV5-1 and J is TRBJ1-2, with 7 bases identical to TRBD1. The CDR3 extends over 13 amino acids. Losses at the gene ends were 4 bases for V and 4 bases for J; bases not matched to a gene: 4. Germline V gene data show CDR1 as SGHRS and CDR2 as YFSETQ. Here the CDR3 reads CASSAGQPYGYTF. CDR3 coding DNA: TGCGCCAGCAGCGCGGGACAGCCCTATGGCTACACCTTC.

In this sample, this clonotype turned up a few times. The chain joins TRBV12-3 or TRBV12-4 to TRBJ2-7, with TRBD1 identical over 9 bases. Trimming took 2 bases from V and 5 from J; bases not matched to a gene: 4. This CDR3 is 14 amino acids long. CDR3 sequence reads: CASSLRQGDDEQYF. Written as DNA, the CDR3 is TGTGCCAGCAGTTTACGACAGGGGGACGACGAGCAGTACTTC.

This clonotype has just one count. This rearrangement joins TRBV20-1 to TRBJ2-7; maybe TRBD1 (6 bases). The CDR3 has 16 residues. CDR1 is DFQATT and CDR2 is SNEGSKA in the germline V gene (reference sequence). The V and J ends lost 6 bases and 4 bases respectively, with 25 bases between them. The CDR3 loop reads CSAPDPGRQANYEQYF. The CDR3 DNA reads TGCAGTGCCCCAGATCCGGGGCGACAGGCAAATTACGAGCAGTACTTC.

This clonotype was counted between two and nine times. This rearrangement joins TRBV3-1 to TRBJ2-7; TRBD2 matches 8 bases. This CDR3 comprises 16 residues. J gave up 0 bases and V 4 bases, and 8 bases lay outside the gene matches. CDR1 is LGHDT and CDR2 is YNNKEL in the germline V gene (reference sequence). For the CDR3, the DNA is TGTGCCAGCAGCCCAAGGGGACTAGGTTTCTCCTACGAGCAGTACTTC. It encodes CASSPRGLGFSYEQYF.

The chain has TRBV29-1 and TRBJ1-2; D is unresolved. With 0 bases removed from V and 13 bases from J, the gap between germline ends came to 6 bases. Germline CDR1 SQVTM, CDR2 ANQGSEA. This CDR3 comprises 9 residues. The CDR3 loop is CSVEDRSTF. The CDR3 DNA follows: TGCAGCGTTGAAGATCGGTCCACCTTC.